This entry concerns a single T cell receptor (beta chain). Antigen: not known. These data come from a study of blood T cells in healthy people across ages. Study in general: Template switching caught about one barcoded beta molecule for each two T cells.

Study-level results: Using unsorted PBMCs precluded a conclusive naive versus antigen-experienced comparison.

Primers used in a second PCR of roughly 6 to 11 cycles were a sample-barcoded 5' primer and a J-beta primer mix. TCRdb reprocessed the 5' RACE reads with MiXCR, giving one entry per CDR3 protein. The repertoire holds some 920,000 distinct CDR3 sequences, with around 54% as singletons. This CDR3 comprises 15 residues. Unmatched junction bases numbered 14, after V lost 4 bases and J lost 8 bases. The V gene's germline CDR1 is SGHDT and CDR2 YYEEEE. The receptor's source is a woman aged 55-70 years in good health. Sequencing was carried out using blood. The V call is TRBV5-6, the J call TRBJ1-2, with 7 nucleotides matching TRBD1. The CDR3 DNA follows: TGTGCCAGCAGCCCCACCAGGGACAGCCTAGAAGGCTACACCTTC. Protein sequence: CASSPTRDSLEGYTF. The complete variable domain, with remaining parts taken from reference TRBV5-6 and TRBJ1-2, reads DAGVTQSPTHLIKTRGQQVTLRCSPKSGHDTVSWYQQALGQGPQFIFQYYEEEERQRGNFPDRFSGHQFPNYSSELNVNALLLGDSALYLCASSPTRDSLEGYTFGSGTRLTVV.